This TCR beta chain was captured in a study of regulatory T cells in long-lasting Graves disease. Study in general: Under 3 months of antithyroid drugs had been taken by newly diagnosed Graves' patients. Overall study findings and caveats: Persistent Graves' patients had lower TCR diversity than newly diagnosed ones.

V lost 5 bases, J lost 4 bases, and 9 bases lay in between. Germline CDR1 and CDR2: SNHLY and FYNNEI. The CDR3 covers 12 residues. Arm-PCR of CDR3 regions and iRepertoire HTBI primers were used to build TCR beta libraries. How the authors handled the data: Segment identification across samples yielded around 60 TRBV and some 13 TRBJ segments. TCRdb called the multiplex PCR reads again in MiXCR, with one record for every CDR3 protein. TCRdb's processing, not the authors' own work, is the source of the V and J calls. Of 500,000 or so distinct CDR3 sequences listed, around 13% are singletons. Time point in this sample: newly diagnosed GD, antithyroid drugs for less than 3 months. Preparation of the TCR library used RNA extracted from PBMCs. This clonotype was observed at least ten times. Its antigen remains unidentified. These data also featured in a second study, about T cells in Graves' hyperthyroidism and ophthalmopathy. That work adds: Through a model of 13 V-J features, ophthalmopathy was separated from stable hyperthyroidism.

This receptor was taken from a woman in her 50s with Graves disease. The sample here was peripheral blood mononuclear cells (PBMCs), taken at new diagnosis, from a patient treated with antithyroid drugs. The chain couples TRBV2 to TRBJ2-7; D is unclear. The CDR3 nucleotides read TGTGCCAGCAGTCGCTCTCGTTACGAGCAGTACTTC. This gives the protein CASSRSRYEQYF.